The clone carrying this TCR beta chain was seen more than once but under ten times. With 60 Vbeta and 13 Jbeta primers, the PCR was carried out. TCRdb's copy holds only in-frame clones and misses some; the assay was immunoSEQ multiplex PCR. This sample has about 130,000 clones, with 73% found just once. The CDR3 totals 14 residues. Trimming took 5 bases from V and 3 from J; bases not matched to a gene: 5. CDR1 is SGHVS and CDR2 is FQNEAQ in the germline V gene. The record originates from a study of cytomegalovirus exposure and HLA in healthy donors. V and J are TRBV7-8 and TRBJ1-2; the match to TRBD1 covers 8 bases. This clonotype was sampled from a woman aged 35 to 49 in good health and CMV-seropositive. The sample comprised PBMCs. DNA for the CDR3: TGTGCCAGCAGCCCTGGACAGGGCGACTATGGCTACACCTTC. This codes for CASSPGQGDYGYTF.